This T cell receptor beta chain comes out of a study of blood T cell repertoires in COVID-19. The CDR3 runs to 15 residues. The V and J ends lost 0 bases and 5 bases respectively, with 14 bases between them. In germline, CDR1 is SGHRS, CDR2 YFSETQ. Profiled with immunoSEQ multiplex PCR; TCRdb holds only in-frame clones, not every one. In the table there are roughly 250,000 clones, 85% to 90% of which are singletons. This clonotype originated in a woman aged 35 to 49 with acute or convalescent COVID-19. The rearrangement uses TRBV5-1 and TRBJ1-2; D is perhaps TRBD1 (5 bases). Input material: peripheral blood. For the CDR3, the DNA is TGCGCCAGCAGCTTGGTTCCGGGGGACTCATATGGCTACACCTTC. Amino acids: CASSLVPGDSYGYTF.